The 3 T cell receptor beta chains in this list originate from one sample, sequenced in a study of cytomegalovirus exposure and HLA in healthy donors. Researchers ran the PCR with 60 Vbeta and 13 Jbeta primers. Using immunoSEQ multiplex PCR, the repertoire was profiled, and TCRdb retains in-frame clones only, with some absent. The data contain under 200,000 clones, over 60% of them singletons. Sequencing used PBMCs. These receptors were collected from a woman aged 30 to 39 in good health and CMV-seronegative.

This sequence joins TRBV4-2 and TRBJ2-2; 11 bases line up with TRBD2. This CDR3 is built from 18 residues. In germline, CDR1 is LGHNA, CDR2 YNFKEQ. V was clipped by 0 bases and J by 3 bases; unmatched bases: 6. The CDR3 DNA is TGTGCCAGCAGCCAAGATCGCCTAGCGGGAGGACACACCGGGGAGCTGTTTTTT. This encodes CASSQDRLAGGHTGELFF.

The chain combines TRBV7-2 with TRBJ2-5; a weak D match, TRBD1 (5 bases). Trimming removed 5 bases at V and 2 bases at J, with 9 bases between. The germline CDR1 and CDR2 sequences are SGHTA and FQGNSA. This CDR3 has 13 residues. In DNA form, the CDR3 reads TGTGCCAGCAGCCGTGACAGTCAAGAGACCCAGTACTTC. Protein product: CASSRDSQETQYF. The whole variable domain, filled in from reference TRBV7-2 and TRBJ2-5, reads GAGVSQSPSNKVTEKGKDVELRCDPISGHTALYWYRQSLGQGLEFLIYFQGNSAPDKSGLPSDRFSAERTGGSVSTLTIQRTQQEDSAVYLCASSRDSQETQYFGPGTRLLVL.

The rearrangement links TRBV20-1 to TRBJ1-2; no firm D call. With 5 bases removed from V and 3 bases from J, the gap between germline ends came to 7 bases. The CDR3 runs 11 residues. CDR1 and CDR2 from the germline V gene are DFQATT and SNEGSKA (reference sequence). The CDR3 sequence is CSAVGDYGYTF. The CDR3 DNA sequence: TGCAGTGCTGTTGGAGACTATGGCTACACCTTC.